This entry is about one T cell receptor (beta chain). Its antigen is unknown. The sample originates from a study of a mutant IDH1 vaccine in newly diagnosed glioma. Whole-study context: Patients got their first vaccination 4-6 weeks after radiotherapy alone, or with temozolomide cycles.

Time point in this sample: week 5, during vaccination. Each dose delivered 300 ug of mutant IDH1 20-mer peptide subcutaneously with imiquimod. TCRdb's copy holds only in-frame clones and misses some; the assay was immunoSEQ multiplex PCR. The sample carries roughly 62,000 clones, 80% to 90% recorded once. The V gene lost 3 bases and the J gene lost 1 base, with 10 bases spanning the gap. In germline, CDR1 is SGHRS, CDR2 YFSETQ. The CDR3 contains 14 residues. The origin of this receptor is a woman between 45 and 65 years old with glioma. Sequenced here: PBMCs, sampled from a glioma patient whose treatment included an IDH1 peptide vaccine. The rearrangement joins TRBV5-1 to TRBJ1-1; D is perhaps TRBD1 (6 bases). The CDR3 coding sequence is TGCGCCAGCAGCTGGACAGCGTCGAACACTGAAGCTTTCTTT. Residues: CASSWTASNTEAFF.